These 24 T cell receptor beta chains were sequenced from one sample in a study of OX40 agonist ivuxolimab in advanced cancers. Library preparation was by the immunoSEQ multiplex PCR assay. This is the immuneACCESS table as TCRdb keeps it, with only in-frame sequences that have V and J called. A part of the clones is gone; compared with another copy, unresolved V genes explain less than half, and the rest is unexplained. The table for this sample lists about 50,000 clones; over 80% of them were counted only once. The ten largest clonotypes hold 3% to 4% of the sample. The sample consisted of CD4+ or CD8+ T cells sorted from blood, taken in a trial of the OX40 agonist ivuxolimab. The receptors come from an adult with an advanced solid tumor such as melanoma, head and neck, liver or kidney cancer.

This clone appeared once. The J gene is TRBJ1-3, the V gene TRBV2, with a weak D call TRBD1 (5 bases). V shed 4 bases and J shed 3 bases, with 16 bases lying between them. Germline CDR1 and CDR2: SNHLY and FYNNEI. This CDR3 spans 16 amino acids. The CDR3 sequence: CASSANRPRDGNTIYF. In DNA, the CDR3 is TGTGCCAGCAGTGCGAACAGGCCCCGGGATGGAAACACCATATATTTT.

The gene calls are TRBV29-1 and TRBJ2-1, with D hard to call. This CDR3 spans 12 amino acids. Germline CDR1 is SQVTM and CDR2 is ANQGSEA. Trimming cost V 8 bases and J 7 bases, with 15 bases left between them. The CDR3 region is CSPLGPSNEQFF. The DNA of the CDR3 is TGCAGCCCCCTGGGCCCGTCGAATGAGCAGTTCTTC.

The chain uses TRBV7-9 and TRBJ2-5, with D possibly TRBD2 on 7 matching bases. Trimming removed 3 bases from V and 5 bases from J, with 10 bases in between. CDR3 length: 13 residues. Germline CDR1 reads SEHNR; CDR2 reads FQNEAQ (reference sequence). The CDR3 coding sequence is TGTGCCAGCAGCTTCGGGGGGCGGGAGACCCAGTACTTC. It specifies CASSFGGRETQYF.

This chain links TRBV9 with TRBJ2-1; no clear D gene. This CDR3 comprises 13 residues. V was clipped by 4 bases and J by 4 bases, with 9 bases between them. Germline lookup yields CDR1 SGDLS and CDR2 YYNGEE. CDR3 amino acids: CASSPRSYNEQFF. The CDR3 DNA reads as TGTGCCAGCAGCCCGCGTAGTTACAATGAGCAGTTCTTC.

The V call is TRBV30, the J call TRBJ2-5; D remains ambiguous. Germline V gene data show CDR1 as GTSNPN and CDR2 as SVGIG (reference sequence). Trimming took off 2 bases at V and 9 bases at J, with 16 bases between the two ends. The CDR3 spans 13 residues. Here the CDR3 reads CAWSLAYLGAQYF. DNA of the CDR3: TGTGCCTGGAGTTTAGCCTACCTTGGGGCCCAGTACTTC. Full variable domain (remainder filled in from reference TRBV30 and TRBJ2-5): SQTIHQWPATLVQPVGSPLSLECTVEGTSNPNLYWYRQAAGRGLQLLFYSVGIGQISSEVPQNLSASRPQDRQFILSSKKLLLSDSGFYLCAWSLAYLGAQYFGPGTRLLVL.

The sample holds a few counts of this clone. The DNA for the CDR3 is TGTGCCAGCAGCTTATCCAGGTCTAGCTCCTACGAGCAGTACTTC. Residues: CASSLSRSSSYEQYF. This sequence joins TRBV7-2 and TRBJ2-7; D gene ambiguous. The CDR3 consists of 15 residues. V was cut by 2 bases and J by 0 bases, with 11 bases left in between. Germline V lookup: CDR1 SGHTA, CDR2 FQGNSA.

The gene calls are TRBV6-5 and TRBJ2-7, with TRBD1 matching 9 bases. Trimming removed 5 bases from V and 5 bases from J; junction bases left unmatched: 7. Germline CDR1 MNHEY, CDR2 SVGAGI. This CDR3 is 14 amino acids long. This CDR3 is CASSPGTGRDEQYF. The CDR3 DNA is TGTGCCAGCAGTCCCGGGACAGGGCGGGACGAGCAGTACTTC.

The chain links TRBV28 to TRBJ2-5; D is possibly TRBD1 (6 bases). With 5 bases removed from V and 7 bases from J, the gap between germline ends came to 8 bases. In germline, CDR1 is MDHEN, CDR2 SYDVKM. This CDR3 is built from 11 residues. CDR3 amino acids: CASSLQGTQYF. In DNA, the CDR3 is TGTGCCAGCAGTCTACAGGGGACCCAGTACTTC.

The chain employs TRBV4-3 and TRBJ2-2; D is uncertain. Germline CDR1 and CDR2: LGHNA and YSLEER. CDR3 size: 15 residues. The V end was cut by 2 bases, the J end by 1 base, with 8 bases between. Written as DNA, the CDR3 is TGCGCCAGCAGCCAATACGAAATGAACACCGGGGAGCTGTTTTTT. Protein: CASSQYEMNTGELFF.

The chain has TRBV2 and TRBJ1-5; 7 bases match TRBD1. Germline V gene lookup returns CDR1 SNHLY and CDR2 FYNNEI. The CDR3 runs 17 residues. V trimming: 2 bases; J trimming: 5 bases; junction bases outside the gene matches: 12. Here the CDR3 reads CASSEPYWTGNDQPQHF. In DNA, the CDR3 is TGTGCCAGCAGTGAACCCTACTGGACAGGTAACGATCAGCCCCAGCATTTT.

This chain connects TRBV7-8 to TRBJ2-3, with a possible D match to TRBD1 (5 bases). Trimming took off 4 bases at V and 4 bases at J, with 15 bases between the two ends. This CDR3 contains 15 residues. The germline V gene encodes CDR1 SGHVS and CDR2 FQNEAQ. In nucleotides, the CDR3 is TGTGCCAGCAGCTCGAGGCTTGGGGCCGCAGATACGCAGTATTTT. Translated: CASSSRLGAADTQYF.

The CDR3 DNA sequence: TGTGCCAGCAGCCAAGATGTTCCTTACCTAGCGGGGGCCCGGACGTCAGATACGCAGTATTTT. Translation: CASSQDVPYLAGARTSDTQYF. The chain combines TRBV4-2 with TRBJ2-3; TRBD2 aligns across 10 bases. Germline trimming cut 0 bases from V and 4 bases from J; bases unmatched to any gene: 19. The germline gives CDR1 LGHNA, CDR2 YNFKEQ. The CDR3 contains 21 residues.

The chain recombines TRBV5-8 with TRBJ2-5, with D possibly TRBD2 on 6 matching bases. The CDR3 extends over 13 amino acids. V shed 4 bases and J shed 7 bases, with 14 bases lying between them. Germline CDR1 is SGHTS and CDR2 is YDEGEE. The CDR3: CASSRETLGTQYF. CDR3 in DNA: TGTGCCAGCAGCCGGGAGACTTTAGGGACCCAGTACTTC. The full variable domain, its missing parts supplied by reference TRBV5-8 and TRBJ2-5, is EAGVTQSPTHLIKTRGQQATLRCSPISGHTSVYWYQQALGLGLQFLLWYDEGEERNRGNFPPRFSGRQFPNYSSELNVNALELEDSALYLCASSRETLGTQYFGPGTRLLVL.

In its sample, this clone was seen a few times. V usage is TRBV2 and J usage is TRBJ2-7, with D hard to call. The CDR3 consists of 12 residues. The V end was cut by 6 bases, the J end by 4 bases, with 10 bases between. Germline loops: CDR1 SNHLY, CDR2 FYNNEI. CDR3 in DNA: TGTGCCAGCAGGGCCATGGGGTACGAGCAGTACTTC. Translating gives CASRAMGYEQYF.

The chain uses TRBV14 and TRBJ2-1; 8 nucleotides align to TRBD2. This CDR3 contains 16 residues. From germline, CDR1 is SGHDN and CDR2 FVKESK. Germline trimming cut 0 bases from V and 2 bases from J; bases unmatched to any gene: 3. DNA of the CDR3: TGTGCCAGCAGCCAAGAAAGCGGGGGTACCTACAATGAGCAGTTCTTC. Its protein is CASSQESGGTYNEQFF.

This chain joins TRBV7-2 and TRBJ1-6; D gene unclear. CDR1 and CDR2 from the germline V gene are SGHTA and FQGNSA. CDR3 length: 14 amino acids. V was cut by 5 bases and J by 0 bases, with 5 bases left in between. CDR3 DNA sequence: TGTGCCAGCAGCCTAAGCTCCTATAATTCACCCCTCCACTTT. The encoded protein is CASSLSSYNSPLHF.

The chain links TRBV19 to TRBJ1-1; perhaps TRBD1 as D (5 bases). V dropped 3 bases and J dropped 0 bases, with 11 bases sitting between them. The CDR3 consists of 15 residues. Germline loops: CDR1 LNHDA, CDR2 SQIVND (reference sequence). In nucleotides, the CDR3 is TGTGCCAGTAGTATCGGGGCAGGGATGAACACTGAAGCTTTCTTT. Its protein is CASSIGAGMNTEAFF.

The V gene is TRBV7-9, the J gene TRBJ2-5; TRBD2 matches at 7 bases. Germline V gene sequence: CDR1 SEHNR, CDR2 FQNEAQ (reference sequence). The CDR3 totals 16 residues. V shed 5 bases and J 0 bases; nucleotides not matched to a gene: 9. CDR3 DNA: TGTGCCAGCAGCGCTAGACGGGGGGTGTACCAAGAGACCCAGTACTTC. Residues: CASSARRGVYQETQYF.

The chain has TRBV19 and TRBJ2-7, with D unresolved. The germline CDR1 and CDR2 sequences are LNHDA and SQIVND (reference sequence). Deletions cut 3 bases from V and 4 bases from J, with 16 bases between. This CDR3 has 15 amino acids. The CDR3 DNA reads TGTGCCAGTAGTATTGAGCACGGGCCCGGATACGAGCAGTACTTC. Translated: CASSIEHGPGYEQYF.

The chain links TRBV5-6 to TRBJ2-5; TRBD1 agrees at 7 bases. Losses at the gene ends were 2 bases for V and 4 bases for J; bases not matched to a gene: 14. CDR3 size: 17 residues. Germline lookup yields CDR1 SGHDT and CDR2 YYEEEE. This CDR3 is CASSFLQGDSLLETQYF. The CDR3 nucleotides are TGTGCCAGCAGCTTCCTCCAGGGGGATTCCTTACTAGAGACCCAGTACTTC.

The CDR3: CASRLASRANTGELFF. In DNA form, the CDR3 reads TGTGCAAGTCGCTTAGCGTCCAGGGCGAACACCGGGGAGCTGTTTTTT. The chain links TRBV12-2 to TRBJ2-2; TRBD1 reflects the table's D call only, with no check against the DNA. TRBV12-2 is termed a pseudogene. The CDR3 length is 16 residues.

This chain uses TRBV7-2 with TRBJ2-5; no clear D gene. The CDR3 contains 13 residues. The germline CDR1 and CDR2 sequences are SGHTA and FQGNSA. The V end lost 0 bases, the J end lost 5 bases, and 7 bases lay between the germline ends. Here the CDR3 DNA reads TGTGCCAGCAGCTTAGCTGTGCGGGAGACCCAGTACTTC. Translated, it gives CASSLAVRETQYF.

The rearrangement joins TRBV10-3 to TRBJ1-4; D is undetermined. The V and J ends lost 11 bases and 3 bases respectively, with 13 bases between them. Germline assignment: CDR1 ENHRY and CDR2 SYGVKD. The CDR3 totals 13 residues. The CDR3 spells CAARTPPNEKLFF. In nucleotides, the CDR3 is TGTGCCGCGAGGACCCCTCCTAATGAAAAACTGTTTTTT.

V is TRBV5-1 and J is TRBJ2-3, with D perhaps TRBD1 or TRBD2 (6 bases each). The V gene's germline CDR1 is SGHRS and CDR2 YFSETQ. V was clipped by 4 bases and J by 3 bases, with 21 bases between them. The CDR3 extends over 17 amino acids. The CDR3 here is CASSPLGGRSSTDTQYF. The DNA for the CDR3 is TGCGCCAGCAGCCCCCTGGGGGGCCGAAGCTCGACAGATACGCAGTATTTT.